This TCR beta chain was sequenced in a study of control samples from healthy donors and cancer patients. Measured with immunoSEQ multiplex PCR; TCRdb has only the in-frame clones, and not every one. In the table there are 120,000 or so clones, over 75% of which are singletons. This clone has just a few counts. Deletions cut 5 bases from V and 3 bases from J, with 8 bases between. Germline CDR1 reads SEHNR; CDR2 reads FQNEAQ (reference sequence). The length of the CDR3 is 13 residues. This clonotype was obtained from a man younger than 35 in good health. V is TRBV7-9 and J is TRBJ1-5; the D is unclear. Sequencing was performed on blood. The CDR3 sequence is CASSDGYNQPQHF. In nucleotides, the CDR3 is TGTGCCAGCAGCGACGGATACAATCAGCCCCAGCATTTT.